This entry concerns a single TCR beta chain. The data belong to a study of blood T cell repertoires in COVID-19. Study details: Acute and convalescent COVID-19 samples came from the United States, Italy and Spain.

This CDR3 has 13 amino acids. The V gene lost 1 base and the J gene lost 8 bases, with 9 bases spanning the gap. The germline gives CDR1 SGHTA, CDR2 FQGNSA. TCRdb's table, derived via immunoSEQ multiplex PCR, lists solely in-frame clones and lacks some. The sample consists of 140,000 or so clones, roughly 84% of them appearing once. This clonotype was sampled from a man aged 25-45 years with COVID-19, enrolled during active disease. Sample: peripheral blood. V is TRBV7-2 and J is TRBJ2-4; D may be TRBD2 (5 bases). The CDR3 region is CASSLVPGDIQYF. In nucleotides, the CDR3 is TGTGCCAGCAGCTTAGTTCCCGGGGACATTCAGTACTTC. The full variable domain, rest sourced from reference TRBV7-2 and TRBJ2-4, is GAGVSQSPSNKVTEKGKDVELRCDPISGHTALYWYRQSLGQGLEFLIYFQGNSAPDKSGLPSDRFSAERTGGSVSTLTIQRTQQEDSAVYLCASSLVPGDIQYFGAGTRLSVL.